This T cell receptor (beta chain) was captured in a study of T cell responses to AZD1222 COVID-19 vaccine. Whole-study findings and limits: The study sampled repertoires only after the peak T cell response.

Trimming took 4 bases from V and 1 from J; bases not matched to a gene: 5. The CDR3 has 15 amino acids. From germline, CDR1 is SEHNR and CDR2 FQNEAQ (reference sequence). Using immunoSEQ multiplex PCR, the repertoire was profiled, and TCRdb retains in-frame clones only, with some absent. Here the sample spans some 97,000 clones, around nine tenths being singletons. Note on this clone: What it binds is not known.

J is TRBJ2-3 and V is TRBV7-9, with 7 bases that match TRBD2. This sequence was found in an adult in good health. The sample here was peripheral blood, taken on day 0 of AZD1222 vaccination. The CDR3 sequence: CASSSGRGGTDTQYF. The DNA for the CDR3 is TGTGCCAGCAGCTCAGGACGGGGGGGCACAGATACGCAGTATTTT. The variable domain in full, completed from reference TRBV7-9 and TRBJ2-3, reads DTGVSQNPRHKITKRGQNVTFRCDPISEHNRLYWYRQTLGQGPEFLTYFQNEAQLEKSRLLSDRFSAERPKGSFSTLEIQRTEQGDSAMYLCASSSGRGGTDTQYFGPGTRLTVL.